This is a list of T cell receptor beta chains from one sample in a study of control samples from healthy donors and cancer patients. Measured with immunoSEQ multiplex PCR; TCRdb has only the in-frame clones, and not every one. The table lists 150,000 or so clones, more than 85% of them singletons. Sequencing used blood. These receptors were taken from a young man in good health. Each CDR3 is given with its conserved first and last residue.

TRBJ1-4	TRBV6-5	CASRPRHGEKLFF
TRBJ1-2	TRBV6-2/TRBV6-3	CASSYGDHGYTF
TRBJ1-3	TRBV6-5	CASSPDRETGNTIYF
TRBJ2-3	TRBV3-1/TRBV3-2	CASSLDPPGTQYF
TRBJ2-7	TRBV30	CAPPGTGGRNSYEQYF
TRBJ1-5	TRBV28	CASAPGQPQHF
TRBJ1-5	TRBV19	CASSILGTHSNQPQHF
TRBJ2-1	TRBV6-5	CASSYSPTGKNEQFF
TRBJ2-7	TRBV5-1	CASSLAIGISYEQYF
TRBJ1-1	TRBV5-4	CASSGPGGMNTEAFF
TRBJ2-7	TRBV5-8	CASSSRSGDSYEQYF
TRBJ2-5	TRBV2	CASSAVRQGVTQYF
TRBJ2-7	TRBV28	CASSLSSRGGEQYF
TRBJ2-5	TRBV18	CASSPPGETQYF
TRBJ1-2	TRBV19	CASTNGFNYGYTF
TRBJ1-4	TRBV2	CASISPGTGREKLFF
TRBJ2-7	TRBV28	CASARPGRRSSYEQYF
TRBJ1-1	TRBV19	CASSPVHRIEAFF
TRBJ1-5	TRBV5-6	CASSLVSGDQPQHF
TRBJ1-2	TRBV30	CARGQGYGYTF
TRBJ2-2	TRBV11-2	CASSPIAGGAATGELFF
TRBJ2-3	TRBV6-5	CASKPSGLTDTQYF
TRBJ1-1	TRBV25-1	CASSESRLGATEAFF
TRBJ1-3	TRBV30	CACQGQGGNTIYF
TRBJ2-7	TRBV5-1	CASSLATAGGPTVYEQYF
TRBJ2-2	TRBV11-2	CASSLQGFGELFF
TRBJ2-2	TRBV27	CASSLKVTGELFF
TRBJ1-1	TRBV4-2	CASSQNRQEAFF
TRBJ2-7	TRBV30	CAWAGQGPHEQYF
TRBJ1-2	TRBV25-1	CASSDRQAVGYTF
TRBJ2-7	TRBV4-3	CASSQDRTGYEQYF
TRBJ2-5	TRBV24-1	CATSKEGLETQYF
TRBJ2-7	TRBV30	CACQAGEGYEQYF
TRBJ2-3	TRBV18	CASSPPFATDTQYF
TRBJ1-1	TRBV7-9	CASSSIGTGETEAFF
TRBJ2-3	TRBV6-2/TRBV6-3	CASSFQSGSITDTQYF
TRBJ1-1	TRBV6-5	CASTAGRGMNTEAFF
TRBJ2-2	TRBV2	CASKGGENTGELFF
TRBJ2-7	TRBV5-6	CASSRPVGGQYF
TRBJ1-5	TRBV4-2	CASSQRTGTGSQPQHF
TRBJ2-3	TRBV4-2	CASSQFVGRGKVTDTQYF
TRBJ2-7	TRBV27	CASRGDWTGDEGEQYF
TRBJ1-6	TRBV11-2	CASSLEAGISSYNSPLHF
TRBJ2-7	TRBV5-1	CASSEWVSYEQYF
TRBJ1-2	TRBV28	CASLEGGYTF
TRBJ1-6	TRBV19	CASSIGRGSNSPLHF
TRBJ2-7	TRBV11-2	CASSLDLELAGHEQYF
TRBJ2-1	TRBV25-1	CASTLSVRQFF
TRBJ2-2	TRBV7-2	CASIPSGRTTGELFF
TRBJ2-7	TRBV20-1	CSASIRSRGYEQYF
TRBJ2-1	TRBV6-1	CASSELRGQGVQFF
TRBJ1-2	TRBV2	CASSDGGVDGYTF
TRBJ2-7	TRBV27	CASSLRGLAHYEQYF
TRBJ2-7	TRBV12-3/TRBV12-4	CASSRQGYEQYF
TRBJ2-7	TRBV7-2	CASSQRQGAFEQYF
TRBJ2-5	TRBV29-1	CSVNLVETQYF
TRBJ2-1	TRBV5-6	CASSFIVPGGRYNEQFF
TRBJ1-2	TRBV2	CASIGRQGVEGYTF
TRBJ2-7	TRBV24-1	CATSAGGGRRYEQYF